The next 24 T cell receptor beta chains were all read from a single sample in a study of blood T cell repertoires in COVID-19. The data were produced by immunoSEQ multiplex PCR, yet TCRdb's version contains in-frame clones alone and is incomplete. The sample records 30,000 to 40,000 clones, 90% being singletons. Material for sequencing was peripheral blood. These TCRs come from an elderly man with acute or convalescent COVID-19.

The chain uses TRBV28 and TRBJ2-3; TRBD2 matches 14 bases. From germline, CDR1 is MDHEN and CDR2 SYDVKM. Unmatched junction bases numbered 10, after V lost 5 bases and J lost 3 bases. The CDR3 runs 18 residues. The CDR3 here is CASSPSQRLAGGTDTQYF. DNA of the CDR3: TGTGCCAGCAGTCCCTCCCAGAGACTAGCGGGGGGGACAGATACGCAGTATTTT.

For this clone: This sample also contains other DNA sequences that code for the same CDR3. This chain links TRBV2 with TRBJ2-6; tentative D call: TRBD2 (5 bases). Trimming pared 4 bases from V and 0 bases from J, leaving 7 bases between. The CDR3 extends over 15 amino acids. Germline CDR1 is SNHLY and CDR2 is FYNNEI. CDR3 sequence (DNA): TGTGCCAGCAGTGTTGGACTCTCTGGGGCCAACGTCCTGACTTTC. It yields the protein CASSVGLSGANVLTF.

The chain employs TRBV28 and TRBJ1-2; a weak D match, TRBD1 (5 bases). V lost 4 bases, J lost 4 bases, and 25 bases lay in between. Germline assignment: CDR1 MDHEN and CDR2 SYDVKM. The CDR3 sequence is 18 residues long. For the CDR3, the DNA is TGTGCCAGCAGTTCCCATCTCGGGGGGGGTAAGGGGATCTATGGCTACACCTTC. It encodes CASSSHLGGGKGIYGYTF.

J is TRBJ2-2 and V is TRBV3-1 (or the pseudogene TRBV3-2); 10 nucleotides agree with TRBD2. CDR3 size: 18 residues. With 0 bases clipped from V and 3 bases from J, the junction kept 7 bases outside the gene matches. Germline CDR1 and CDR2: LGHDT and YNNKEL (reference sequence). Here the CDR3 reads CASSQDPPLAGDTGELFF. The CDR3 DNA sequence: TGTGCCAGCAGCCAAGACCCCCCCCTAGCGGGGGACACCGGGGAGCTGTTTTTT.

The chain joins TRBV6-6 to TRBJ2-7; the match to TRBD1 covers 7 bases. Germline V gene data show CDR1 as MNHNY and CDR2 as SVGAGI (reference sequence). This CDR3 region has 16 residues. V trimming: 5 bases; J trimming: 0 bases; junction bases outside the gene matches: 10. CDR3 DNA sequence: TGTGCCAGCAGTCCCGGGACAGTTGTTTTCTCCTACGAGCAGTACTTC. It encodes CASSPGTVVFSYEQYF.

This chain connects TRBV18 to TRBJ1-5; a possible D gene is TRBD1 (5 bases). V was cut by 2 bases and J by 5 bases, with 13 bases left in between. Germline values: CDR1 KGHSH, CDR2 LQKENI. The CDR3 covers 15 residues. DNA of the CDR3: TGTGCCAGCTCACCAACCAGGGATAAGCATCAGCCCCAGCATTTT. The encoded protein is CASSPTRDKHQPQHF.

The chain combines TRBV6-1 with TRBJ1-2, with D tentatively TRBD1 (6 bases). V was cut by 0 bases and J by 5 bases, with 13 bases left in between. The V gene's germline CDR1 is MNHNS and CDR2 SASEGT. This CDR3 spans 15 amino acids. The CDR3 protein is CASSEAQGSNYGYTF. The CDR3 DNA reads TGTGCCAGCAGTGAAGCGCAGGGGTCCAATTATGGCTACACCTTC.

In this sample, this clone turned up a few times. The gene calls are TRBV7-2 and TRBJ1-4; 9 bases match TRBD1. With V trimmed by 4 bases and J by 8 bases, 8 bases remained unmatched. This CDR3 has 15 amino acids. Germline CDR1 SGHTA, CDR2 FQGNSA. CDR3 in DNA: TGTGCCAGCAGCTCACCGGGACAGGGTTACGAAAAACTGTTTTTT. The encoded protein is CASSSPGQGYEKLFF. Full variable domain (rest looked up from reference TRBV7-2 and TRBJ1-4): GAGVSQSPSNKVTEKGKDVELRCDPISGHTALYWYRQSLGQGLEFLIYFQGNSAPDKSGLPSDRFSAERTGGSVSTLTIQRTQQEDSAVYLCASSSPGQGYEKLFFGSGTQLSVL.

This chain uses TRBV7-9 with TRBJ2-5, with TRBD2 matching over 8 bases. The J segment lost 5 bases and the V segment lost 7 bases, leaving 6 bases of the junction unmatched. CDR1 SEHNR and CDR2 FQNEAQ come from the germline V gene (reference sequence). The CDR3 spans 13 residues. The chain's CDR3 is CASNRGGQETQYF. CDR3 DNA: TGTGCCAGCAACCGGGGGGGGCAGGAGACCCAGTACTTC.

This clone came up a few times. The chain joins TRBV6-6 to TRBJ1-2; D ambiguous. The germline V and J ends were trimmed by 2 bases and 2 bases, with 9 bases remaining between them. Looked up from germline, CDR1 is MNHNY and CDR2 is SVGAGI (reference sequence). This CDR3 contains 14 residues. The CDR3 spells CASSYHRANYGYTF. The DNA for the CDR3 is TGTGCCAGCAGTTACCACAGAGCCAACTATGGCTACACCTTC.

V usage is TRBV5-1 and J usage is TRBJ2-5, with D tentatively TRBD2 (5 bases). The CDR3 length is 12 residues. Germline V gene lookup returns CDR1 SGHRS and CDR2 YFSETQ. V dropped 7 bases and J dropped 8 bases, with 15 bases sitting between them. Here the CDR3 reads CASGEREKTQYF. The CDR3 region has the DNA TGCGCCAGCGGTGAAAGGGAGAAAACCCAGTACTTC.

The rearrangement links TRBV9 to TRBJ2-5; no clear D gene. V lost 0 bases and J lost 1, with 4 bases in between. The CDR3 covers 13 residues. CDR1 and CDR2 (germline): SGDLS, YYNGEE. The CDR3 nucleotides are TGTGCCAGCAGCGTAGGGGCCCAAGAGACCCAGTACTTC. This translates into CASSVGAQETQYF.

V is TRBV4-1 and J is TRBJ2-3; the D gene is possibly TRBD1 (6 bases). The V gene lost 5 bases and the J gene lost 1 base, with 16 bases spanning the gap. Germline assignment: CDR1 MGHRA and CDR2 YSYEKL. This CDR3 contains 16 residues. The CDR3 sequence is CASSLEGRGGTDTQYF. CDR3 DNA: TGCGCCAGCAGCTTAGAGGGCAGGGGTGGCACAGATACGCAGTATTTT.

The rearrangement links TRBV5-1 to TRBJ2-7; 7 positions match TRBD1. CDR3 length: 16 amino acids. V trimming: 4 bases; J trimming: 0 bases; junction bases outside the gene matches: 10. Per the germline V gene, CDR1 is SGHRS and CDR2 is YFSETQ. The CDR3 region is CASSQTGFRYSYEQYF. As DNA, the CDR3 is TGCGCCAGCAGCCAGACAGGGTTCCGGTACTCCTACGAGCAGTACTTC.

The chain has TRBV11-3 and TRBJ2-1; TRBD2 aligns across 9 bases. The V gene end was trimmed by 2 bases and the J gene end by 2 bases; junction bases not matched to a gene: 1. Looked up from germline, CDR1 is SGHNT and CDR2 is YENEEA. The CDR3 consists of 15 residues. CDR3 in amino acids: CASSLIAGAYNEQFF. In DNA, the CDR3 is TGTGCCAGCAGCTTAATAGCGGGGGCCTACAATGAGCAGTTCTTC.

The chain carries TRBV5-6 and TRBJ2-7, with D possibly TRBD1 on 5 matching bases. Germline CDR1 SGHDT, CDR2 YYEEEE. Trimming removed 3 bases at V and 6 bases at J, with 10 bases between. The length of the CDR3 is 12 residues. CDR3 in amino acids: CASSSQGSEQYF. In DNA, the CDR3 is TGTGCCAGCAGCTCGCAGGGTTCCGAGCAGTACTTC. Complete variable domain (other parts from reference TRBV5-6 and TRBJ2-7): DAGVTQSPTHLIKTRGQQVTLRCSPKSGHDTVSWYQQALGQGPQFIFQYYEEEERQRGNFPDRFSGHQFPNYSSELNVNALLLGDSALYLCASSSQGSEQYFGPGTRLTVT.

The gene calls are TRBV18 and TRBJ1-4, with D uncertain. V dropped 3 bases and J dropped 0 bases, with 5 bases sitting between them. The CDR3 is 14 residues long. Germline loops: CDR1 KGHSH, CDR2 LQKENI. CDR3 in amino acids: CASSPAATNEKLFF. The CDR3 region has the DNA TGTGCCAGCTCACCGGCTGCAACTAATGAAAAACTGTTTTTT.

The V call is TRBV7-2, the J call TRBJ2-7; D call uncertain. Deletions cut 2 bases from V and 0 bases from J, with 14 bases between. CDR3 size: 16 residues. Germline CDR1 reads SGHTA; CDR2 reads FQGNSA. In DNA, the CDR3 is TGTGCCAGCAGCTTACAGCCTGGGCCCAGCTCCTACGAGCAGTACTTC. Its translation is CASSLQPGPSSYEQYF.

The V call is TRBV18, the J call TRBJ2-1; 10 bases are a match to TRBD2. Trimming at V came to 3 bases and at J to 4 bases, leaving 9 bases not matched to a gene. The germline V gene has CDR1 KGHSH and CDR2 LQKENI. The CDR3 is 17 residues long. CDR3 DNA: TGTGCCAGCTCACCTCAGAGAGCGGGGGGGCTTTACAATGAGCAGTTCTTC. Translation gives CASSPQRAGGLYNEQFF.

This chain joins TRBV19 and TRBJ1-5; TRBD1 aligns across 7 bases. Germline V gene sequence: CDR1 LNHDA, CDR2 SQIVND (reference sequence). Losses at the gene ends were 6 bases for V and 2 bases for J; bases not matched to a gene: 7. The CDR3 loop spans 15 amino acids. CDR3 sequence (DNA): TGTGCCAGTAGCCCAAACAGGGGTGGCAATCAGCCCCAGCATTTT. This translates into CASSPNRGGNQPQHF.

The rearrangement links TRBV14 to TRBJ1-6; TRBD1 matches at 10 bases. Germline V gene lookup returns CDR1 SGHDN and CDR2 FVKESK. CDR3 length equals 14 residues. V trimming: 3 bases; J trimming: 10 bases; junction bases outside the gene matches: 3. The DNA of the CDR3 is TGTGCCAGCAGCCAGACAGGGGGCGGATCACCCCTCCACTTT. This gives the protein CASSQTGGGSPLHF.

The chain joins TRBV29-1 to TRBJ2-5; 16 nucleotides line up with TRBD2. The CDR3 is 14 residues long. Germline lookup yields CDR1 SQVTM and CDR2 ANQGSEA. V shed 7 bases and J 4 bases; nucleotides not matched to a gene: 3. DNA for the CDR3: TGCAGCGCGGGACTAGCGGGGGGGCGAGAGACCCAGTACTTC. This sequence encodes CSAGLAGGRETQYF.

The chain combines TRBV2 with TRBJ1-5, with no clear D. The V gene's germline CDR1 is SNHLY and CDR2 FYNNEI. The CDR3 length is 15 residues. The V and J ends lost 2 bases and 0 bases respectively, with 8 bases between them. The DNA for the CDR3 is TGTGCCAGCAGTGAACCTGTTTATAGCAATCAGCCCCAGCATTTT. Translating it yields CASSEPVYSNQPQHF. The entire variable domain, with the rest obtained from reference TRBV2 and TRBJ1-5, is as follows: EPEVTQTPSHQVTQMGQEVILRCVPISNHLYFYWYRQILGQKVEFLVSFYNNEISEKSEIFDDQFSVERPDGSNFTLKIRSTKLEDSAMYFCASSEPVYSNQPQHFGDGTRLSIL.

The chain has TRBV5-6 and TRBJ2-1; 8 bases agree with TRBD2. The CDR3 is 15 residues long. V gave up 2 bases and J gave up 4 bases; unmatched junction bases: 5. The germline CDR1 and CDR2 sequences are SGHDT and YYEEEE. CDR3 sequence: CASSFSRLAYNEQFF. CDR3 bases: TGTGCCAGCAGCTTTTCCCGACTAGCGTACAATGAGCAGTTCTTC.